The next 31 T cell receptor beta chains were all read from a single sample in a study of blood T cell repertoires in COVID-19. Profiled with immunoSEQ multiplex PCR; TCRdb holds only in-frame clones, not every one. The sample consists of fewer than 95,000 clones, about nine tenths of them appearing once. Sequenced input: peripheral blood. The receptors originated from a man in his fifties or sixties with active or convalescent COVID-19.

For the CDR3, the DNA is TGTGCCAGCAGCGGTCGTCCCCCTAGAGCTTTCTTT. This sequence encodes CASSGRPPRAFF. This sequence joins TRBV2 and TRBJ1-1; D is uncertain. Germline CDR1 is SNHLY and CDR2 is FYNNEI. Trimming removed 6 bases from V and 10 bases from J, with 15 bases in between. The CDR3 has 12 residues.

This clone was seen once. The chain recombines TRBV30 with TRBJ1-2; 8 bases line up with TRBD1. The V gene end was trimmed by 5 bases and the J gene end by 4 bases; junction bases not matched to a gene: 12. The CDR3 is made up of 15 amino acids. Germline V gene lookup returns CDR1 GTSNPN and CDR2 SVGIG (reference sequence). CDR3 in amino acids: CAWDRGQGSVYGYTF. DNA of the CDR3: TGTGCCTGGGACAGAGGACAGGGTTCTGTCTATGGCTACACCTTC.

The chain employs TRBV6-1 and TRBJ1-1, with D possibly being TRBD1 (5 bases). Per the germline V gene, CDR1 is MNHNS and CDR2 is SASEGT. V gave up 3 bases and J gave up 3 bases, with 11 bases separating them. The CDR3 sequence is 14 residues long. CDR3 sequence (DNA): TGTGCCAGCAGTGACCAACACAGGTACACTGAAGCTTTCTTT. Protein: CASSDQHRYTEAFF.

The V call is TRBV28, the J call TRBJ1-3, with D possibly being TRBD1 (6 bases). This CDR3 has 16 residues. Germline lookup yields CDR1 MDHEN and CDR2 SYDVKM. V lost 7 bases and J lost 0, with 16 bases in between. The CDR3 nucleotides are TGTGCCAGCACCACCGGGGGGCCTAGCTCTGGAAACACCATATATTTT. Encoded protein: CASTTGGPSSGNTIYF.

The V gene is TRBV6-6, the J gene TRBJ1-1; 7 nucleotides agree with TRBD1. Germline V gene sequence: CDR1 MNHNY, CDR2 SVGAGI (reference sequence). Unmatched junction bases numbered 10, after V lost 6 bases and J lost 3 bases. CDR3 length: 15 amino acids. In DNA, the CDR3 is TGTGCCAGCAGAAGACCGGGGACAGCATACACTGAAGCTTTCTTT. Protein sequence: CASRRPGTAYTEAFF.

This clone was detected only once. This rearrangement joins TRBV7-9 to TRBJ1-2; the D is unclear. Trimming stripped 2 bases from V and 8 bases from J, with 12 bases between. CDR3 size: 13 residues. Germline lookup yields CDR1 SEHNR and CDR2 FQNEAQ (reference sequence). The CDR3 bases are TGTGCCAGCAGCTTATCGGACTCTAGGGGCTACACCTTC. Amino acid sequence: CASSLSDSRGYTF.

The chain joins TRBV21-1 to TRBJ1-5. TRBV21-1 is shown as a pseudogene. The CDR3 loop spans 19 amino acids. CDR3 bases: TGTGCCAGCAGCAAGGCTTACACCGGGGAGGAGTTTAGCAATCAGCCCCAGCATTTT. Translation: CASSKAYTGEEFSNQPQHF.

The chain uses TRBV15 and TRBJ1-4; a weak D match, TRBD1 (6 bases). This CDR3 has 15 residues. V was clipped by 0 bases and J by 5 bases, with 10 bases between them. Germline CDR1 and CDR2: LNHNV and YYDKDF (reference sequence). Here the CDR3 reads CATSRDRGTNEKLFF. CDR3 in DNA: TGTGCCACCAGCAGAGATCGAGGGACAAATGAAAAACTGTTTTTT.

This chain links TRBV6-2 or TRBV6-3 with TRBJ2-2, with a possible D match to TRBD1 (6 bases). This CDR3 is 13 amino acids long. Trimming cost V 5 bases and J 6 bases, with 10 bases left between them. Looked up from germline, CDR1 is MNHEY and CDR2 is SVGEGT. This CDR3 reads CASSRTGSGELFF. The CDR3 DNA is TGTGCCAGCAGTAGAACAGGGTCCGGGGAGCTGTTTTTT.

The chain combines TRBV10-3 with TRBJ2-2; TRBD1 aligns across 12 bases. J gave up 5 bases and V 2 bases, and 6 bases lay outside the gene matches. The CDR3 spans 17 residues. Germline loops: CDR1 ENHRY, CDR2 SYGVKD. DNA for the CDR3: TGTGCCATCAGTGAGACGGGGACAGGGGGCAATACCGGGGAGCTGTTTTTT. Its translation is CAISETGTGGNTGELFF.

The chain combines TRBV7-2 with TRBJ2-3; D is perhaps TRBD1 (5 bases). Per the germline V gene, CDR1 is SGHTA and CDR2 is FQGNSA. The length of the CDR3 is 13 residues. The CDR3 DNA reads as TGTGCTACGAATAGGGGTCTCACAGATACGCAGTATTTT. Protein product: CATNRGLTDTQYF.

The genes are TRBV6-2 or TRBV6-3 and TRBJ2-5; D may be TRBD2 (6 bases). The CDR3 has 15 amino acids. V was pared by 4 bases and J by 0 bases, with 12 bases between. Germline-derived CDR1 and CDR2 are MNHEY and SVGEGT. The CDR3 region is CASSFRGTYQETQYF. For the CDR3, the DNA is TGTGCCAGCAGTTTTCGGGGGACTTACCAAGAGACCCAGTACTTC.

The chain recombines TRBV20-1 with TRBJ2-6, with D possibly matching TRBD1 (6 bases). This CDR3 contains 17 residues. The germline gives CDR1 DFQATT, CDR2 SNEGSKA (reference sequence). V was pared by 3 bases and J by 0 bases, with 15 bases between. This CDR3 reads CSASRQAVRSGANVLTF. In DNA form, the CDR3 reads TGCAGTGCTAGTCGACAGGCCGTTCGCTCTGGGGCCAACGTCCTGACTTTC.

The CDR3 sequence: CASSHGQGNTIYF. The CDR3 DNA sequence: TGTGCCAGCAGCCACGGACAGGGAAACACCATATATTTT. V gene TRBV7-2 combines with J gene TRBJ1-3, with a tentative D call TRBD1 (6 bases). The germline gives CDR1 SGHTA, CDR2 FQGNSA. The CDR3 spans 13 residues. Trimming pared 5 bases from V and 4 bases from J, leaving 9 bases between.

The chain couples TRBV4-1 to TRBJ2-3, with D unclear. V was clipped by 1 base and J by 1 base, with 6 bases between them. Germline V gene lookup returns CDR1 MGHRA and CDR2 YSYEKL. The CDR3 loop spans 14 amino acids. DNA of the CDR3: TGCGCCAGCAGCCAAGGGCCCCGCACAGATACGCAGTATTTT. This sequence encodes CASSQGPRTDTQYF.

This clone was detected only once. This chain uses TRBV29-1 with TRBJ2-7, with 10 bases that match TRBD1. The germline V gene has CDR1 SQVTM and CDR2 ANQGSEA. The junction had 5 bases not matched to a gene; V was cut back by 6 bases and J by 6 bases. The CDR3 length is 12 residues. CDR3 nucleotides: TGCAGCGTGAGGGGGACAGGGGCCGAGCAGTACTTC. Translated: CSVRGTGAEQYF.

This clone has just one count. The chain has TRBV4-2 and TRBJ2-5; 9 bases align to TRBD2. This CDR3 region has 16 residues. V gave up 2 bases and J gave up 4 bases; unmatched junction bases: 8. CDR1 and CDR2 (germline): LGHNA, YNFKEQ. The CDR3 is CASSQLEAGGGETQYF. The DNA for the CDR3 is TGTGCCAGCAGCCAACTCGAAGCGGGGGGCGGAGAGACCCAGTACTTC.

The gene calls are TRBV2 and TRBJ2-1; 11 bases agree with TRBD2. V shed 6 bases and J 7 bases; nucleotides not matched to a gene: 11. The CDR3 runs to 16 residues. The germline gives CDR1 SNHLY, CDR2 FYNNEI. DNA of the CDR3: TGTGCCAGCAGCCGCCTCCGACTAGCGGGGCCGAATGAGCAGTTCTTC. This sequence encodes CASSRLRLAGPNEQFF.

Many counts were recorded for this clone. CDR3 DNA sequence: TGCGCCAGCAGCCAACAGGGGGCAAGAAGTGGCTACACCTTC. Translation gives CASSQQGARSGYTF. The chain is built from TRBV4-3 and TRBJ1-2; TRBD1 matches 8 bases. Germline values: CDR1 LGHNA, CDR2 YSLEER. The CDR3 covers 14 residues. J was trimmed by 7 bases and V by 2 bases; bases with no gene match: 6.

The chain recombines TRBV2 with TRBJ1-5, with 8 bases aligning to TRBD1. In germline, CDR1 is SNHLY, CDR2 FYNNEI. J lost 0 bases, V lost 2 bases, and 12 bases had no gene match. The CDR3 is 19 amino acids. The CDR3 coding sequence is TGTGCCAGCAGTGAACCCAGAAGGGGGACAGGTGATAGCAATCAGCCCCAGCATTTT. It specifies CASSEPRRGTGDSNQPQHF.

The CDR3 DNA sequence: TGTGCCAGCAGCCAAGAGAGCGGGGGGTACTATCAAGAGACCCAGTACTTC. Translation: CASSQESGGYYQETQYF. The genes are TRBV3-1 (or the pseudogene TRBV3-2) and TRBJ2-5, with 9 bases lining up with TRBD2. The trim removed 0 bases at V and 2 bases at J, leaving 7 bases unmatched. Germline CDR1 LGHDT, CDR2 YNNKEL (reference sequence). This CDR3 is 17 amino acids long.

The CDR3 sequence: CASSLTSGGTDTQYF. The CDR3 DNA sequence: TGTGCCAGCTCATTGACTAGCGGAGGCACAGATACGCAGTATTTT. J is TRBJ2-3 and V is TRBV18; TRBD2 agrees at 9 bases. Trimming cost V 5 bases and J 1 base; bases outside gene matches: 4. Looked up from germline, CDR1 is KGHSH and CDR2 is LQKENI. The CDR3 is made up of 15 amino acids. The full variable domain, completed using reference TRBV18 and TRBJ2-3, is NAGVMQNPRHLVRRRGQEARLRCSPMKGHSHVYWYRQLPEEGLKFMVYLQKENIIDESGMPKERFSAEFPKEGPSILRIQQVVRGDSAAYFCASSLTSGGTDTQYFGPGTRLTVL.

The J gene is TRBJ2-1, the V gene TRBV7-2, with 13 positions matching TRBD2. The CDR3 spans 17 residues. Germline assignment: CDR1 SGHTA and CDR2 FQGNSA. The J segment lost 5 bases and the V segment lost 4 bases, leaving 8 bases of the junction unmatched. This chain's CDR3 is CASSSRTSGSLHNEQFF. The CDR3 DNA follows: TGTGCCAGCAGCTCCCGGACTAGCGGGAGCCTTCACAATGAGCAGTTCTTC. The complete variable domain, with remaining parts taken from reference TRBV7-2 and TRBJ2-1, reads GAGVSQSPSNKVTEKGKDVELRCDPISGHTALYWYRQSLGQGLEFLIYFQGNSAPDKSGLPSDRFSAERTGGSVSTLTIQRTQQEDSAVYLCASSSRTSGSLHNEQFFGPGTRLTVL.

J is TRBJ2-5 and V is TRBV29-1, with D unclear. This CDR3 has 10 amino acids. Germline V lookup: CDR1 SQVTM, CDR2 ANQGSEA. Trimming removed 4 bases from V and 3 bases from J, with 3 bases in between. The CDR3 region is CSVAEETQYF. In nucleotides, the CDR3 is TGCAGCGTTGCCGAAGAGACCCAGTACTTC.

The J gene is TRBJ2-7, the V gene TRBV2; TRBD1 matches 8 bases. J lost 6 bases, V lost 7 bases, and 8 bases had no gene match. The length of the CDR3 is 13 residues. CDR1 and CDR2 from the germline V gene are SNHLY and FYNNEI. CDR3: CASNLRGQSEQYF. In DNA form, the CDR3 reads TGTGCCAGCAACCTCAGGGGGCAGTCCGAGCAGTACTTC.

The CDR3 region has the DNA TGTGCCAGCAGCAAAGCCGCGCCGCCCTCTGGAAACACCATATATTTT. As protein: CASSKAAPPSGNTIYF. V is TRBV21-1 and J is TRBJ1-3. TRBV21-1 is termed a pseudogene. This CDR3 comprises 16 residues.

The chain is built from TRBV9 and TRBJ1-1; 7 bases agree with TRBD1. The CDR3 is made up of 13 amino acids. Germline CDR1 SGDLS, CDR2 YYNGEE. J lost 3 bases, V lost 7 bases, and 6 bases had no gene match. For the CDR3, the DNA is TGTGCCAGCGGAGAGGGGGCGGACACTGAAGCTTTCTTT. Translated, it gives CASGEGADTEAFF.

The chain is built from TRBV30 and TRBJ1-6; 8 bases match TRBD1. With 0 bases clipped from V and 3 bases from J, the junction kept 7 bases outside the gene matches. The germline CDR1 and CDR2 sequences are GTSNPN and SVGIG (reference sequence). The CDR3 covers 17 residues. The CDR3 bases are TGTGCCTGGAGTGTGACGGCAGGGGGCCTCTATAATTCACCCCTCCACTTT. It translates to CAWSVTAGGLYNSPLHF.

The chain uses TRBV4-1 and TRBJ1-4, with D possibly TRBD1 on 6 matching bases. Per the germline V gene, CDR1 is MGHRA and CDR2 is YSYEKL. Trimming removed 3 bases at V and 0 bases at J, with 11 bases between. The length of the CDR3 is 16 residues. Written as DNA, the CDR3 is TGCGCCAGCAGCCAGCCCCGGGACACAACTAATGAAAAACTGTTTTTT. This gives the protein CASSQPRDTTNEKLFF.

This rearrangement joins TRBV12-5 to TRBJ2-1; 10 positions match TRBD2. V gave up 5 bases and J gave up 4 bases; unmatched junction bases: 5. Germline V gene lookup returns CDR1 LGHNT and CDR2 FRNRAP. The CDR3 contains 15 residues. The DNA for the CDR3 is TGTGCTAGTGGTCACAGCGGGAGGGGATACAATGAGCAGTTCTTC. Translating it yields CASGHSGRGYNEQFF.

The V gene is TRBV29-1, the J gene TRBJ2-5; TRBD2 agrees at 13 bases. Trimming at V came to 8 bases and at J to 3 bases, leaving 3 bases not matched to a gene. Germline assignment: CDR1 SQVTM and CDR2 ANQGSEA. This CDR3 comprises 13 residues. Here the CDR3 DNA reads TGCAGCCAAACTAGCGGGGGGGAAGAGACCCAGTACTTC. It yields the protein CSQTSGGEETQYF.